Given below is one T cell receptor beta chain in context. The antigen is undetermined. One entry per CDR3 protein, called by TCRdb with MiXCR from the reads. The sample holds about half a million distinct CDR3 sequences, roughly 43% seen once. Trimming pared 0 bases from V and 4 bases from J, leaving 12 bases between. The CDR3 covers 14 residues. Germline V lookup: CDR1 SQVTM, CDR2 ANQGSEA. The data derive from a study of T cell repertoires in cytomegalovirus infection. Study at large: Shared public TCR beta signatures pointed to both CMV infection and a matching HLA type. Study-level results: Dominating the ex vivo response were TCR beta clonotypes that were CMV-specific and HLA-C-restricted.

The rearrangement uses TRBV29-1 and TRBJ1-2; D unresolved. This sample comprised cultured PBMCs, obtained from culture after CMV antigen stimulation. This clonotype was sampled from a human donor in good health (CMV status not recorded). Some clones in this sample may be carry-over from other donors' samples. The CDR3, as DNA: TGCAGCGTTGAAGACGGGCGGAGATTCTATGGCTACACCTTC. This encodes CSVEDGRRFYGYTF. The full variable domain, in which reference TRBV29-1 and TRBJ1-2 provide the parts outside the CDR3, is SAVISQKPSRDICQRGTSLTIQCQVDSQVTMMFWYRQQPGQSLTLIATANQGSEATYESGFVIDKFPISRPNLTFSTLTVSNMSPEDSSIYLCSVEDGRRFYGYTFGSGTRLTVV.